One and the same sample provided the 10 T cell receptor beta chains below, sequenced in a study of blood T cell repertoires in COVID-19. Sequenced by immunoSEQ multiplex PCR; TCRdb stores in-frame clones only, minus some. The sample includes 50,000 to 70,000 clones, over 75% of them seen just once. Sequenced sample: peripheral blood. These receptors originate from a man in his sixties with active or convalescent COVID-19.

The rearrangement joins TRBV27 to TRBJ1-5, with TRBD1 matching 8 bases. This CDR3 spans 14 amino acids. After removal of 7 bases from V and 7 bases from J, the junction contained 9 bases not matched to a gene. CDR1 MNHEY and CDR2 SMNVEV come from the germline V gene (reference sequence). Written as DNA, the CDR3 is TGTGCCAGCACCCCCCAGGGGGCCAGGCAGCCCCAGCATTTT. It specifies CASTPQGARQPQHF.

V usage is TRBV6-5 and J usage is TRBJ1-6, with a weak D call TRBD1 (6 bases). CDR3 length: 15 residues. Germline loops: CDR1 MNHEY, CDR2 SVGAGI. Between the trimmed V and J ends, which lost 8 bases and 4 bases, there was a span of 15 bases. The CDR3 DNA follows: TGTGCCAGCCCCTCCGGGACACTTTATAATTCACCCCTCCACTTT. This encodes CASPSGTLYNSPLHF.

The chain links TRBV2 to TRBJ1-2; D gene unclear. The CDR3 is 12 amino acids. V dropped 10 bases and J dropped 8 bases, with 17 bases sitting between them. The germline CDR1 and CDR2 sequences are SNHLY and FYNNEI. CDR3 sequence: CATKKEAEGYTF. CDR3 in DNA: TGTGCCACCAAAAAGGAGGCAGAGGGCTACACCTTC. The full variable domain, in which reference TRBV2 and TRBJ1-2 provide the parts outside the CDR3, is EPEVTQTPSHQVTQMGQEVILRCVPISNHLYFYWYRQILGQKVEFLVSFYNNEISEKSEIFDDQFSVERPDGSNFTLKIRSTKLEDSAMYFCATKKEAEGYTFGSGTRLTVV.

The CDR3 coding sequence is TGTGCCAGCATCACCGACGGGGGGGACACTGAAGCTTTCTTT. It translates to CASITDGGDTEAFF. The V and J genes are TRBV2 and TRBJ1-1, with a possible D match to TRBD1 (5 bases). V dropped 7 bases and J dropped 3 bases, with 15 bases sitting between them. The germline gives CDR1 SNHLY, CDR2 FYNNEI. The CDR3 contains 14 residues. Together with reference TRBV2 and TRBJ1-1, the CDR3 gives the full variable domain: EPEVTQTPSHQVTQMGQEVILRCVPISNHLYFYWYRQILGQKVEFLVSFYNNEISEKSEIFDDQFSVERPDGSNFTLKIRSTKLEDSAMYFCASITDGGDTEAFFGQGTRLTVV.

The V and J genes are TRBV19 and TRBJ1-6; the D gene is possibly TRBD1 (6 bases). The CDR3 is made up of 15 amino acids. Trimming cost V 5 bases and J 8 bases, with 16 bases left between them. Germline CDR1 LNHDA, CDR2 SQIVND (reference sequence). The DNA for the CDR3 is TGTGCCAGTAGTCTAATGACAGGAGAAGATTCACCCCTCCACTTT. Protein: CASSLMTGEDSPLHF.

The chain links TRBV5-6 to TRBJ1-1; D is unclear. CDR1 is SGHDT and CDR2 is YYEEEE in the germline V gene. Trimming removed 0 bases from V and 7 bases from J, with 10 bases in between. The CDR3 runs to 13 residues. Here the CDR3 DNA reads TGTGCCAGCAGCTTGGGGTCAGGCCTTGAAGCTTTCTTT. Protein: CASSLGSGLEAFF.

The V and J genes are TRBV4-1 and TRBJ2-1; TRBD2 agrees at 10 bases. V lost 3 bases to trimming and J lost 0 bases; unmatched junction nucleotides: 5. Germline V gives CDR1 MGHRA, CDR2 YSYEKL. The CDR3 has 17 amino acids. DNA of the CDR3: TGCGCCAGCAGCCACATAGCGGGAGGCCTCTCCTACAATGAGCAGTTCTTC. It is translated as CASSHIAGGLSYNEQFF.

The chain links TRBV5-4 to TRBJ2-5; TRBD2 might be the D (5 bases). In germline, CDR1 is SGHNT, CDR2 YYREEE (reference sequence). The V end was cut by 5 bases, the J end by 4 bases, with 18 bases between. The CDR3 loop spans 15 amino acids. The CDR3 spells CASSPQRLEGETQYF. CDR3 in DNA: TGTGCCAGCAGTCCTCAACGGCTAGAGGGAGAGACCCAGTACTTC.

The CDR3 sequence is CASSKQGNQPQHF. DNA of the CDR3: TGTGCCAGCAGTAAGCAGGGGAATCAGCCCCAGCATTTT. The chain recombines TRBV6-5 with TRBJ1-5, with D tentatively TRBD1 (6 bases). Trimming took 5 bases from V and 4 from J, leaving 9 bases between them. Germline CDR1 reads MNHEY; CDR2 reads SVGAGI. This CDR3 region has 13 residues.

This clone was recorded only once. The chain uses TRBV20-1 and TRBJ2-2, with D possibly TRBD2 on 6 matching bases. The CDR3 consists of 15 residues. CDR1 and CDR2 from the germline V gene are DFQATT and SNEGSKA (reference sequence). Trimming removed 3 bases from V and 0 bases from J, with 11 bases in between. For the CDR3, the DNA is TGCAGTGCTAGTTCCCTAGCGACGAACACCGGGGAGCTGTTTTTT. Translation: CSASSLATNTGELFF.